The subject of this entry is one T cell receptor (beta chain). The sample comes from a study of blood T cell repertoires in COVID-19. Only in-frame clones appear in the TCRdb table, and some are missing; sequencing was by immunoSEQ multiplex PCR. The sample has about 45,000 clones, around 85% seen once. The CDR3 is 15 residues long. V gave up 2 bases and J gave up 3 bases, with 13 bases separating them. Germline CDR1 MNHNS, CDR2 SASEGT. This clonotype was sampled from a human donor in a cohort sampled during active COVID-19. The chain combines TRBV6-1 with TRBJ2-5, with a tentative D call TRBD2 (7 bases). The sequenced sample was peripheral blood. The CDR3 region is CASSEWGGGKETQYF. CDR3 nucleotides: TGTGCCAGCAGTGAATGGGGAGGGGGTAAAGAGACCCAGTACTTC.